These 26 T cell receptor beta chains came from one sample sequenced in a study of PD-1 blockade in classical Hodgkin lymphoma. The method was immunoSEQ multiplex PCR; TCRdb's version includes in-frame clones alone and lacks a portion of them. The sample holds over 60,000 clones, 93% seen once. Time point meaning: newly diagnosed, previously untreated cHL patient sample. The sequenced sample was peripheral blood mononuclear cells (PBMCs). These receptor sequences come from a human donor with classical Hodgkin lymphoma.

CDR3 sequence (DNA): TGTGCCAGCAGAAAAAGCCCCCAAGAGACCCAGTACTTC. This sequence encodes CASRKSPQETQYF. The V gene is TRBV6-1, the J gene TRBJ2-5, with unresolved D. CDR3 length equals 13 residues. V lost 6 bases to trimming and J lost 1 base, with 9 bases between them. Germline loops: CDR1 MNHNS, CDR2 SASEGT.

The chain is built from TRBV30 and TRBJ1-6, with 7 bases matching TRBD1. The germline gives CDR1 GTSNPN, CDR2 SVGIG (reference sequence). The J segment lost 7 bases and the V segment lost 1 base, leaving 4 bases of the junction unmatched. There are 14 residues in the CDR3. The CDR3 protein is CAWSADRLNSPLHF. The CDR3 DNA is TGTGCCTGGAGTGCGGACAGGCTGAATTCACCCCTCCACTTT.

The CDR3, as DNA: TGTGCCAGCAGGTCCGGGATAGCCGACTTTACCGGGGAGCTGTTTTTT. Translating it yields CASRSGIADFTGELFF. V gene TRBV7-8 combines with J gene TRBJ2-2; the D gene is possibly TRBD2 (5 bases). The V end was cut by 6 bases, the J end by 5 bases, with 19 bases between. Germline V gene lookup returns CDR1 SGHVS and CDR2 FQNEAQ. The CDR3 has 16 amino acids. Filled out from reference TRBV7-8 and TRBJ2-2, the complete variable domain reads GAGVSQSPRYKVAKRGQDVALRCDPISGHVSLFWYQQALGQGPEFLTYFQNEAQLDKSGLPSDRFFAERPEGSVSTLKIQRTQQEDSAVYLCASRSGIADFTGELFFGEGSRLTVL.

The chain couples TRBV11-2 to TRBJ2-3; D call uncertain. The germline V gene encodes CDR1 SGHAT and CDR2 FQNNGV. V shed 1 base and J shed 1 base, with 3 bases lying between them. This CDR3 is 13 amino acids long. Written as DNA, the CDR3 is TGTGCCAGCAGCTTAGGTGGCACAGATACGCAGTATTTT. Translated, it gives CASSLGGTDTQYF.

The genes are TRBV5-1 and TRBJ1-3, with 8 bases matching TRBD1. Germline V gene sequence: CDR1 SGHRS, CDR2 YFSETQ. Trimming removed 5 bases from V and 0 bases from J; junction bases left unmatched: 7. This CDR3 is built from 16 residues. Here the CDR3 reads CASSGGDRFSGNTIYF. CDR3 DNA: TGCGCCAGCAGTGGGGGGGACAGGTTCTCTGGAAACACCATATATTTT.

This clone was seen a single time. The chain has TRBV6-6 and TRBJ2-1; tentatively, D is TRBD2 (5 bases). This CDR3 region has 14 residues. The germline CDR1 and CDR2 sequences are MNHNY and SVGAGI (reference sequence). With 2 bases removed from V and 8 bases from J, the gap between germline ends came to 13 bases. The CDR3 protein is CASSYGLAPYEQFF. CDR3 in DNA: TGTGCCAGCAGTTACGGGCTAGCACCCTATGAGCAGTTCTTC.

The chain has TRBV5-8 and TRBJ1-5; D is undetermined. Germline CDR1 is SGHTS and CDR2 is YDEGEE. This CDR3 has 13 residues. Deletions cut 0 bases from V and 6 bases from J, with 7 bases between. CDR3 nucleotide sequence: TGTGCCAGCAGCTTGGGGCCAGCTCAGCCCCAGCATTTT. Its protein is CASSLGPAQPQHF.

The CDR3 DNA reads as TGTGCCATCAGTGCGACCCCACGGGGGTATGGCTACACCTTC. Protein: CAISATPRGYGYTF. This chain joins TRBV10-3 and TRBJ1-2, with D possibly being TRBD1 (5 bases). The germline V and J ends were trimmed by 4 bases and 5 bases, with 14 bases remaining between them. Per germline, CDR1 ENHRY and CDR2 SYGVKD. This CDR3 has 14 residues.

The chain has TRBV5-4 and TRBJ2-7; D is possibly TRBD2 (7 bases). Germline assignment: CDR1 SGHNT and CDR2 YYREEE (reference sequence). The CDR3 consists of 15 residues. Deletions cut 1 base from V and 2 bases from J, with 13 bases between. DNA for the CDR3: TGTGCCAGCAGCTTGCTACGGGGGGCCGCCTACGAGCAGTACTTC. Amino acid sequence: CASSLLRGAAYEQYF.

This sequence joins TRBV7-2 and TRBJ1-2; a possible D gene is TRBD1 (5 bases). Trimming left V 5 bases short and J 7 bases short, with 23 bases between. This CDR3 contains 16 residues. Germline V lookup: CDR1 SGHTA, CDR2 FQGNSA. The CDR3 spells CASSLTQAQGTSGYTF. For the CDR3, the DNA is TGTGCCAGCAGCCTCACCCAAGCCCAGGGTACTTCTGGCTACACCTTC.

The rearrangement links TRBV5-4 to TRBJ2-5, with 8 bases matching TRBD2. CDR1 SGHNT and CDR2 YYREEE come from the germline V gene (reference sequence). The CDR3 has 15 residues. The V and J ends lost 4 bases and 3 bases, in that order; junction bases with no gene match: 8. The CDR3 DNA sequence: TGTGCCAGCAGCCGGAGAGTTAGCGGGGAAGAGACCCAGTACTTC. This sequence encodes CASSRRVSGEETQYF.

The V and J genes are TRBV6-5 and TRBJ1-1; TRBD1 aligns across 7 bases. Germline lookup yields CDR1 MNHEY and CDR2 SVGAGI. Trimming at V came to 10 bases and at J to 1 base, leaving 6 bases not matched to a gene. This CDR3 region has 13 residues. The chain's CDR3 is CATSGQRNTEAFF. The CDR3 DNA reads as TGTGCCACCTCGGGACAGAGGAACACTGAAGCTTTCTTT.

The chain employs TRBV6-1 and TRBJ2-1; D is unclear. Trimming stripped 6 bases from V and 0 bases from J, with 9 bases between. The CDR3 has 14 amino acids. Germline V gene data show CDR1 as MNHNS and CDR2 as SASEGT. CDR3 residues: CASSQFASYNEQFF. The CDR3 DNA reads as TGTGCCAGCAGCCAGTTCGCCTCCTACAATGAGCAGTTCTTC.

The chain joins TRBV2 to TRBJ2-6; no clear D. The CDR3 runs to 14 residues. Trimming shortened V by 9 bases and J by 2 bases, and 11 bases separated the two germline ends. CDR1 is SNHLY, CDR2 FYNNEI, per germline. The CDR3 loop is CARIRGPGANVLTF. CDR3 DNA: TGTGCCAGAATTCGTGGGCCTGGGGCCAACGTCCTGACTTTC.

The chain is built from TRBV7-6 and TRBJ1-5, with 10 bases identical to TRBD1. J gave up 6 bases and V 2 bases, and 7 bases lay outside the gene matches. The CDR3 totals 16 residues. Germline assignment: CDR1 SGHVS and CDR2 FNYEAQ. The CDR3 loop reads CASSLLGQGMGQPQHF. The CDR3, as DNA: TGTGCCAGCAGCTTACTGGGACAGGGGATGGGTCAGCCCCAGCATTTT.

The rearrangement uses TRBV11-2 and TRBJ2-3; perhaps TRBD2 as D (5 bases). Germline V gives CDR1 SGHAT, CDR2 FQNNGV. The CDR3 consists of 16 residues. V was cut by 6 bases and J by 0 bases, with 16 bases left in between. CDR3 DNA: TGTGCCAGCAGGCCGGTTCGAGGGAGCAGCACAGATACGCAGTATTTT. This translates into CASRPVRGSSTDTQYF.

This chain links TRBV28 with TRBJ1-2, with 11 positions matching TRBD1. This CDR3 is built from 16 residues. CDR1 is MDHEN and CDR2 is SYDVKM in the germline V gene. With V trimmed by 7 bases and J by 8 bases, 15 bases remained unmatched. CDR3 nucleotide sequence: TGTGCCAGCATCCGGGTGGGCGGACAGGGGGCGCTAGGCTACACCTTC. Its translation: CASIRVGGQGALGYTF.

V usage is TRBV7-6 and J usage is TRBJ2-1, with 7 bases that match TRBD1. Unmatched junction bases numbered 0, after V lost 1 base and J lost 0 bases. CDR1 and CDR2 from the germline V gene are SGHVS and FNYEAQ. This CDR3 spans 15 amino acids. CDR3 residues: CASSLGQGSYNEQFF. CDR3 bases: TGTGCCAGCAGCTTAGGACAGGGCTCCTACAATGAGCAGTTCTTC. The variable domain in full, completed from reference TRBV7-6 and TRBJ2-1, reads GAGVSQSPRYKVTKRGQDVALRCDPISGHVSLYWYRQALGQGPEFLTYFNYEAQQDKSGLPNDRFSAERPEGSISTLTIQRTEQRDSAMYRCASSLGQGSYNEQFFGPGTRLTVL.

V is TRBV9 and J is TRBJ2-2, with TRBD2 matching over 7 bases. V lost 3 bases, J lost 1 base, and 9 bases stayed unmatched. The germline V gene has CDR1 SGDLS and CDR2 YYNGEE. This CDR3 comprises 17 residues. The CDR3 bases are TGTGCCAGCAGCGCCAGACTAGCCGGGATGAACACCGGGGAGCTGTTTTTT. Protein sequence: CASSARLAGMNTGELFF.

The CDR3 here is CASSVGLYQETQYF. CDR3 sequence (DNA): TGTGCCAGCAGCGTAGGGTTGTACCAAGAGACCCAGTACTTC. The chain employs TRBV9 and TRBJ2-5; D is uncertain. Trimming pared 0 bases from V and 0 bases from J, leaving 6 bases between. The CDR3 spans 14 residues. From germline, CDR1 is SGDLS and CDR2 YYNGEE.

As DNA, the CDR3 is TGTGCCAGCAGTGTAGGGACAGGGGGAAAGGATACGCAGTATTTT. Translation: CASSVGTGGKDTQYF. J is TRBJ2-3 and V is TRBV6-4; TRBD1 matches at 11 bases. The CDR3 loop spans 15 amino acids. Germline-derived CDR1 and CDR2 are MRHNA and SNTAGT. Trimming took 4 bases from V and 6 from J; bases not matched to a gene: 6.

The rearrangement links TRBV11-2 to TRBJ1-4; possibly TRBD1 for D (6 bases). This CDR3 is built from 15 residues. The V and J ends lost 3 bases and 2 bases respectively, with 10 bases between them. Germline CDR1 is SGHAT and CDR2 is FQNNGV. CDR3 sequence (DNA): TGTGCCAGCAGCTTCGAAGGACAGACTAATGAAAAACTGTTTTTT. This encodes CASSFEGQTNEKLFF.

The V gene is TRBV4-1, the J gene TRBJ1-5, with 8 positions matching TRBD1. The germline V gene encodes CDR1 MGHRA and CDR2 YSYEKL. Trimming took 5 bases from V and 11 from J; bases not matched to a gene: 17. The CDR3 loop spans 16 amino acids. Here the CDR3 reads CASSKAIQDRAMSQHF. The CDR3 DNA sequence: TGCGCCAGCAGCAAAGCGATTCAGGACAGGGCAATGTCCCAGCATTTT.

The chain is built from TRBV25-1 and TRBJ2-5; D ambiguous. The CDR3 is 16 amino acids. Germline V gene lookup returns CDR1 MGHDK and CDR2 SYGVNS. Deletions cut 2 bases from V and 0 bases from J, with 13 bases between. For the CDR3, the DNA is TGTGCCAGCAGTGAAGGCACAGCACAGTACCAAGAGACCCAGTACTTC. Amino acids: CASSEGTAQYQETQYF. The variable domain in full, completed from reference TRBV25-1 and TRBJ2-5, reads EADIYQTPRYLVIGTGKKITLECSQTMGHDKMYWYQQDPGMELHLIHYSYGVNSTEKGDLSSESTVSRIRTEHFPLTLESARPSHTSQYLCASSEGTAQYQETQYFGPGTRLLVL.

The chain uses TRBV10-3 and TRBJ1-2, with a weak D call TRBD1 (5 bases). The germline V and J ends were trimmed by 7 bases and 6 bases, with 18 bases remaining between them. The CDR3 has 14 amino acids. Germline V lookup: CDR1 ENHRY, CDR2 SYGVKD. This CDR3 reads CAIKVSQGTHGYTF. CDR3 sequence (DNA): TGTGCCATCAAAGTCTCCCAAGGGACCCATGGCTACACCTTC.

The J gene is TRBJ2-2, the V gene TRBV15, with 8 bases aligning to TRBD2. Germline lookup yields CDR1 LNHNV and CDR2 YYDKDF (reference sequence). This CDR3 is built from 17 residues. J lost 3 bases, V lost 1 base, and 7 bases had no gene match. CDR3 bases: TGTGCCACCAGCAGAGGTCGGGGCGGGGGGTACACCGGGGAGCTGTTTTTT. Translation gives CATSRGRGGGYTGELFF.